This T cell receptor beta chain appears in the sequencing data of a study of control samples from healthy donors and cancer patients. This clone was detected only a few times. The CDR3 sequence is 15 residues long. V lost 3 bases and J lost 0, with 10 bases in between. CDR1 LGHDT and CDR2 YNNKEL come from the germline V gene (reference sequence). TCRdb keeps only in-frame clones here, not all; method: immunoSEQ multiplex PCR. The sample yields approximately 110,000 clones, around four fifths seen once. The specimen was blood. The chain has TRBV3-1 (or the pseudogene TRBV3-2) and TRBJ2-3; the D is unclear. This TCR came from a woman in her fifties or sixties in good health. CDR3 coding DNA: TGTGCCAGCAGCCAGGGCAGCGCTAGCACAGATACGCAGTATTTT. It yields the protein CASSQGSASTDTQYF.